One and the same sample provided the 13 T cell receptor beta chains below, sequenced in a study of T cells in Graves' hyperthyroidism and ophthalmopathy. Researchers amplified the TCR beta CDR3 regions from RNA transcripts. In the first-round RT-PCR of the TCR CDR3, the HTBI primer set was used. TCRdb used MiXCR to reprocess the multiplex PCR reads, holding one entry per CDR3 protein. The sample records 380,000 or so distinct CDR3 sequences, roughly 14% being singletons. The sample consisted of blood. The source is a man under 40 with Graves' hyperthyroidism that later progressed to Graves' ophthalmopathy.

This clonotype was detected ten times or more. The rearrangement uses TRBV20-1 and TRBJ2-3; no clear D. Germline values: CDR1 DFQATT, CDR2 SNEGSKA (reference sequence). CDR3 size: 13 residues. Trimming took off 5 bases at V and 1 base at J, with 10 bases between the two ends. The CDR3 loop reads CSALPDGTDTQYF. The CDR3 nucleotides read TGCAGTGCTCTACCCGATGGCACAGATACGCAGTATTTT.

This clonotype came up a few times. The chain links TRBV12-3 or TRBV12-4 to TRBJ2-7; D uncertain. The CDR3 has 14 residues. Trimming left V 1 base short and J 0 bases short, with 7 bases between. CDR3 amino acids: CASSLVESSYEQYF. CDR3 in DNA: TGTGCCAGCAGTTTAGTAGAGAGCTCCTACGAGCAGTACTTC.

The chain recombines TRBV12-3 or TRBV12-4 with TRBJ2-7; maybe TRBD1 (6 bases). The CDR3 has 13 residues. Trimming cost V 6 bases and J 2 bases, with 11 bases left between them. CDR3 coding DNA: TGTGCCAGCAGAACACAGGGACCCTACGAGCAGTACTTC. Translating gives CASRTQGPYEQYF.

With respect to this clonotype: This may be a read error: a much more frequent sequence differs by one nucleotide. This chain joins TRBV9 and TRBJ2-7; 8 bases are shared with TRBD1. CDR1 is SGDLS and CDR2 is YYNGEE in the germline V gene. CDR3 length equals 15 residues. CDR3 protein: CASSQGTGTAYEQHF. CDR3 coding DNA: TGTGCCAGCAGCCAAGGGACAGGTACGGCCTACGAGCAGCACTTC.

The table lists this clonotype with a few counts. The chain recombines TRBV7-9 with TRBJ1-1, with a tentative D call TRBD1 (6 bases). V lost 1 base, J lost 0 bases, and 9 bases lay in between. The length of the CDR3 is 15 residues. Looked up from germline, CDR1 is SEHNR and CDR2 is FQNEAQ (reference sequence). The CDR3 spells CASSLEGQLNTEAFF. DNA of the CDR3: TGTGCCAGCAGCTTAGAAGGACAGTTGAACACTGAAGCTTTCTTT.

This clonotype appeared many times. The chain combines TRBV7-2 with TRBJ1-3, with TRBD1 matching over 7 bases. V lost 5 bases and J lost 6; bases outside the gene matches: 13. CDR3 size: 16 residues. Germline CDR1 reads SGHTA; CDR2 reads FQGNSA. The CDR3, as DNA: TGTGCCAGCAGCCCCCGAAACAGGGGAATAGTAAACACCATATATTTT. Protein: CASSPRNRGIVNTIYF.

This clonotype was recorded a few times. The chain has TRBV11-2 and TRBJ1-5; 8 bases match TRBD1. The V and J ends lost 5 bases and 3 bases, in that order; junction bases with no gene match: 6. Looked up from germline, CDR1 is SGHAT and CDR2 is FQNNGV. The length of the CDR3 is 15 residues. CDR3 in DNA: TGTGCCAGCAGCGCCGGGACAGGAGTCAATCAGCCCCAGCATTTT. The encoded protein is CASSAGTGVNQPQHF.

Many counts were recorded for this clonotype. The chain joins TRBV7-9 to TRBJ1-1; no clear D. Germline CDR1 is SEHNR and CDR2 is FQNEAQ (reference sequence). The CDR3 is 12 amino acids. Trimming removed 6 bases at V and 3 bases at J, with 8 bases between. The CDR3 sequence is CASSPTHTEAFF. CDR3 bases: TGTGCCAGCAGTCCGACCCACACTGAAGCTTTCTTT.

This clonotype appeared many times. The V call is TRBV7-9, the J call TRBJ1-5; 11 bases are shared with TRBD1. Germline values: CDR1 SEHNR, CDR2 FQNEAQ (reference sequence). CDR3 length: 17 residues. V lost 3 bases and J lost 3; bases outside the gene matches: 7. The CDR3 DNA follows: TGTGCCAGCAGCTTGATCGGACAGGGGGCCGTCAATCAGCCCCAGCATTTT. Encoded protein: CASSLIGQGAVNQPQHF. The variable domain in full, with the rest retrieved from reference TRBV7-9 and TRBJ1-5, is DTGVSQNPRHKITKRGQNVTFRCDPISEHNRLYWYRQTLGQGPEFLTYFQNEAQLEKSRLLSDRFSAERPKGSFSTLEIQRTEQGDSAMYLCASSLIGQGAVNQPQHFGDGTRLSIL.

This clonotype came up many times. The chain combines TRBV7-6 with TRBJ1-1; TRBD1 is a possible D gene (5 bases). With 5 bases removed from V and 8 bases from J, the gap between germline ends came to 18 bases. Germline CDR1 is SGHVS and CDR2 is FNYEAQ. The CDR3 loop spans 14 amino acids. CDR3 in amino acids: CASSPRAGRSEAFF. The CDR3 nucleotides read TGTGCCAGCAGCCCTAGAGCGGGGCGGTCAGAAGCTTTCTTT.

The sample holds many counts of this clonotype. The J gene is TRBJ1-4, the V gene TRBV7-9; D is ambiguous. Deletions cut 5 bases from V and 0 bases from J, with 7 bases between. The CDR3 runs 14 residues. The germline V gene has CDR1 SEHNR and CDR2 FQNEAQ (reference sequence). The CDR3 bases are TGTGCCAGCAGCCGACAACCAACTAATGAAAAACTGTTTTTT. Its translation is CASSRQPTNEKLFF.

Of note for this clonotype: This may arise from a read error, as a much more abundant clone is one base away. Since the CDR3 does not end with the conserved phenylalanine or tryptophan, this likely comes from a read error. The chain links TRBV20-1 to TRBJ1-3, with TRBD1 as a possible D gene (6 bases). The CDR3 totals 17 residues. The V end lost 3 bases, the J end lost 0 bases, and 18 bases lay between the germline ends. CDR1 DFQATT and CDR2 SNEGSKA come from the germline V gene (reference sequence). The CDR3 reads CSARSSQGPSSGNTIYS. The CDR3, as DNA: TGCAGTGCTAGGTCCTCACAGGGCCCCAGCTCTGGAAACACCATATATTCT.

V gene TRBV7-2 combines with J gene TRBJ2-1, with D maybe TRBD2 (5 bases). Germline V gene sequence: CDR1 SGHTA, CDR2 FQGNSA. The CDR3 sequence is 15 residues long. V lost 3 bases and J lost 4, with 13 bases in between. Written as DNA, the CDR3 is TGTGCCAGCAGCTTGGAGGCACTGTCGTACAATGAGCAGTTCTTC. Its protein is CASSLEALSYNEQFF.